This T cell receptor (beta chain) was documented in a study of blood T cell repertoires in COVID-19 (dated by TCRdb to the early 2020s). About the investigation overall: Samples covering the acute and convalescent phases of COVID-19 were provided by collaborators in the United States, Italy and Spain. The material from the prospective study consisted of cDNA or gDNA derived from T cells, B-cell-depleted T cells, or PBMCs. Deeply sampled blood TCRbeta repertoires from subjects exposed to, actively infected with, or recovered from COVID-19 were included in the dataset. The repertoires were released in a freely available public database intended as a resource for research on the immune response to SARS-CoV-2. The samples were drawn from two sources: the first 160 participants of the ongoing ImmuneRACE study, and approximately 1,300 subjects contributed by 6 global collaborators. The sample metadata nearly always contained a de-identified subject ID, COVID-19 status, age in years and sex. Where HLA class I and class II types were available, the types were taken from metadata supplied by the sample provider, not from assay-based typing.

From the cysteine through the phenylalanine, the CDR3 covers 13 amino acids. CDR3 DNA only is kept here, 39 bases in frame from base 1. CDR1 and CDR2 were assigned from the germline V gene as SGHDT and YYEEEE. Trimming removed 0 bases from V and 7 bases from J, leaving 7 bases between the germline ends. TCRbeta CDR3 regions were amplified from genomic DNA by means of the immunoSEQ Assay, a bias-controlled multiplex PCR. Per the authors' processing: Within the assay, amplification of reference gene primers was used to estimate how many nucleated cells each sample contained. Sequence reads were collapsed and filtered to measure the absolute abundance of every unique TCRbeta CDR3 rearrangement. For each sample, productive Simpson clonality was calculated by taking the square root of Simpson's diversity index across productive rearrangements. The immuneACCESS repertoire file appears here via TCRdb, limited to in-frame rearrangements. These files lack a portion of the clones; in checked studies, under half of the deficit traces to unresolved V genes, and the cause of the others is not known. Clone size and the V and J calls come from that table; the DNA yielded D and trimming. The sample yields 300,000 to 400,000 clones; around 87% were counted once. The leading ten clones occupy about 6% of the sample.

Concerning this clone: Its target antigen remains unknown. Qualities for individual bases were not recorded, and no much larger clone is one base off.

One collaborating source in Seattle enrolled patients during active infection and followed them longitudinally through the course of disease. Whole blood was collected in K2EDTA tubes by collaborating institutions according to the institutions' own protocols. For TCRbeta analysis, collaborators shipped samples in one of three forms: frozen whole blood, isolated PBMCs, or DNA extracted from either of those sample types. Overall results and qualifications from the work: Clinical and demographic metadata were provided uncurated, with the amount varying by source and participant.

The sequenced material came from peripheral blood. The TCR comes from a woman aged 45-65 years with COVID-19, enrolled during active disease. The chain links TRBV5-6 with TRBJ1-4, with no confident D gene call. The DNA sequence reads TGTGCCAGCAGCTTGGGAGGGAGTGAAAAACTGTTTTTT. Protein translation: CASSLGGSEKLFF.